This TCR beta chain was recorded in a study of blood T cell repertoires in COVID-19. Assay used: immunoSEQ multiplex PCR; TCRdb lists only in-frame clones, some missing. The table shows 100,000 or so clones, with around nine tenths occurring only once. The receptor comes from a woman between 45 and 65 years old in a cohort sampled during active COVID-19. Sequenced input: peripheral blood.

Here the CDR3 reads CASSSRGVATLGYTF. Written as DNA, the CDR3 is TGTGCCAGCAGTTCCCGTGGAGTGGCGACTCTGGGCTACACCTTC. V usage is TRBV6-5 and J usage is TRBJ1-2; no firm D call. CDR1 and CDR2 (germline): MNHEY, SVGAGI. This CDR3 contains 15 residues. V dropped 4 bases and J dropped 8 bases, with 20 bases sitting between them.